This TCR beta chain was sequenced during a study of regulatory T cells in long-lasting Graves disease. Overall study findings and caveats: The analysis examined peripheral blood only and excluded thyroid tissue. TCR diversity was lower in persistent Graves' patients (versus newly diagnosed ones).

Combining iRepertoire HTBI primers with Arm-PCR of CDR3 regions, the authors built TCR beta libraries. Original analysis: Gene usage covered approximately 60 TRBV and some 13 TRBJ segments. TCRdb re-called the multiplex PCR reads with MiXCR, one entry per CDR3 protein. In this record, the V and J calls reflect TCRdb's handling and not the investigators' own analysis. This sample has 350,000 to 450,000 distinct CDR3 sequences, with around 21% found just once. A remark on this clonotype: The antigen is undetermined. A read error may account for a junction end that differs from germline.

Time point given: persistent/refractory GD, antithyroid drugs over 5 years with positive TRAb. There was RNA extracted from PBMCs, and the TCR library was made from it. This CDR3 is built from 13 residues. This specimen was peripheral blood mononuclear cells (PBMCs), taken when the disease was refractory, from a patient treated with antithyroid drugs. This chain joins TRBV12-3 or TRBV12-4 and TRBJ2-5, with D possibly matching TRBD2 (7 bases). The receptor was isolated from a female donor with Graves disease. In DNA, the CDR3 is TGCACCAGTACGGAGGGGGGGACGGAGACCCAGTACTTC. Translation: CTSTEGGTETQYF.